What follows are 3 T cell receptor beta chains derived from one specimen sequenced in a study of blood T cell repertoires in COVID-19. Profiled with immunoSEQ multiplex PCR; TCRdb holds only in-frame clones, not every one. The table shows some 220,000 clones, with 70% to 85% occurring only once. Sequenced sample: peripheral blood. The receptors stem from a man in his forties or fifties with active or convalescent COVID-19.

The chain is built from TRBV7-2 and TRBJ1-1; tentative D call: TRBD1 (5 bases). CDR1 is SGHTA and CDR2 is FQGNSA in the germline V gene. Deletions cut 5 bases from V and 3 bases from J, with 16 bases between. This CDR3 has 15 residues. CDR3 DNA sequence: TGTGCCAGCAGCCGCGGTCAGGGATTGGACACTGAAGCTTTCTTT. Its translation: CASSRGQGLDTEAFF.

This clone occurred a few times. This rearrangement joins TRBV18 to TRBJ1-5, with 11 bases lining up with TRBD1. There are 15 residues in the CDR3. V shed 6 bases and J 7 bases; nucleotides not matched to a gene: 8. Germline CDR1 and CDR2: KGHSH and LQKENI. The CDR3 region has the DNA TGTGCCAGCTCGCCAGTCAGGACAGGGGGCCAGCCCCAGCATTTT. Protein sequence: CASSPVRTGGQPQHF. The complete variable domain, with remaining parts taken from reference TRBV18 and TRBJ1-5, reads NAGVMQNPRHLVRRRGQEARLRCSPMKGHSHVYWYRQLPEEGLKFMVYLQKENIIDESGMPKERFSAEFPKEGPSILRIQQVVRGDSAAYFCASSPVRTGGQPQHFGDGTRLSIL.

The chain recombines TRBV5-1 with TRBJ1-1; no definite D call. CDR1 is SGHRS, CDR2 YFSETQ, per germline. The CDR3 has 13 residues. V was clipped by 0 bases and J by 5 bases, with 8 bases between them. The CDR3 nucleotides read TGCGCCAGCAGCTTGGGTTGGCGGACTGAAGCTTTCTTT. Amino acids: CASSLGWRTEAFF.